Below, one T cell receptor beta chain is given with its context. This clonotype has just a few counts. Its specific antigen is unknown. No base quality values were provided; no much bigger clone lies one nucleotide off. This entry belongs to a study of regulatory T cells in long-lasting Graves disease (dated by TCRdb to the early 2020s). A note on the overall study: Persistent Graves' disease meant more than 5 years of antithyroid drug treatment with TSH receptor autoantibodies that stayed positive. Persistent Graves' disease patients were compared with newly diagnosed Graves' disease patients by peripheral blood TCR sequencing and RNA sequencing. The study was registered as a clinical trial and conducted in China. A total of 33 samples underwent TCR sequencing: some 13 from persistent and some 20 from newly diagnosed Graves' disease patients. On average, persistent Graves' disease patients in the clinical cohort had been on antithyroid drugs for approximately ten years.

Study-wide conclusions, independent of this receptor: The authors acknowledged the small sample size as a limitation that may reduce accuracy. Persistent Graves' disease patients showed lower TCR Shannon entropy and fewer highly expanded clones than newly diagnosed patients, suggesting clonal expansion. Persistent patients shared more public clonotypes among themselves (around 2,500) than newly diagnosed patients did (about 970). Only the TCR beta chain was sequenced and analyzed. The study examined only peripheral blood because the primary lesion, thyroid tissue, could not be accessed.

Receptor amplification or capture employed multiplex PCR. Sequenced on an Illumina HiSeq 4000. iRepertoire HTBI primers and Arm-PCR amplification of CDR3 regions were used to construct TCR beta libraries. Before sequencing, the PCR products went through gel purification. Processing in the source paper ran as follows. Gene usage analysis of CDR3 amino acid clonotypes relied on the roughly 64 TRBV and around 13 TRBJ segments identified across samples. COPE and FqMerger were used to merge filtered high-quality paired reads into contigs. BLAST was used to align contigs to IMGT TRBV, TRBD and TRBJ reference genes, with CDR3 defined following IMGT. Any clonotype with a frequency above 0.1% was classified as a highly expanded clone. Repertoire diversity was measured by Shannon entropy, and V-J evenness by the Gini coefficient. Public clonotypes were defined as clonotypes shared by more than one individual. TCRdb reprocessing: public reads trimmed at Q25 with fastp, clones called with MiXCR, in-frame beta chains kept. Identical CDR3 proteins give one entry, which carries the most common genes and DNA. The V and J calls follow TCRdb's processing rather than the paper's. A total of roughly 500,000 distinct CDR3 sequences appear in this sample, about 20% of them only once. The top ten clones comprise 10% to 15% of the sample.

Read against the paper, the sample's time point label means: persistent/refractory GD, antithyroid drugs over 5 years with positive TRAb. For both TCR sequencing and RNA sequencing, RNA was extracted from PBMCs in TRIzol. Graves' disease was diagnosed according to American Thyroid Association guidelines. Patients for the study were recruited at an endocrinology department in Xi'an, China. Each patient gave approximately 8.8 milliliters of peripheral blood, collected in an EDTA anticoagulant tube. Ficoll Paque Plus density gradient separation was used to isolate PBMCs, and no further T cell sorting was performed. An Agilent 2100 Bioanalyzer and agarose gel were used to check RNA quality, and a NanoDrop 2000 was used to measure RNA concentration. The TCR originated in a female donor with Graves disease. The starting material was peripheral blood mononuclear cells (PBMCs), obtained when the disease was refractory, from a patient treated with antithyroid drugs.

The nucleotide sequence reads TGTGCCAGCAGTTTGGAACCCAGAGATACGCAGTATTTT. It translates as CASSLEPRDTQYF. The receptor chain draws on TRBV12-3 or TRBV12-4 and TRBJ2-3, with an unclear D gene assignment. Between the V and J ends, shortened by 3 bases and 5 bases respectively, the junction contains 9 bases. The CDR3 holds 13 amino acids from the cysteine to the phenylalanine. Left in the record is the CDR3 DNA by itself, 39 bases read in frame from the first base.